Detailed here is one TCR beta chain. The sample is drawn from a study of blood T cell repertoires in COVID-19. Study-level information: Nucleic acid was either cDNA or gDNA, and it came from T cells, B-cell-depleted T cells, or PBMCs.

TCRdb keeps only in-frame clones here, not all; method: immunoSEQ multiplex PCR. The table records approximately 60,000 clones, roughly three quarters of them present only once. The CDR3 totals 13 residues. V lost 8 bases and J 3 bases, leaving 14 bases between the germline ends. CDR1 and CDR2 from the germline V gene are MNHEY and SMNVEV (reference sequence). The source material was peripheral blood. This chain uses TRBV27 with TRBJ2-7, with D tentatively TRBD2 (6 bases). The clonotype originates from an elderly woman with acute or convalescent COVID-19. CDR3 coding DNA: TGTGCCAGCTCCGGGACTGTACTCTACGAGCAGTACTTC. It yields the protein CASSGTVLYEQYF.